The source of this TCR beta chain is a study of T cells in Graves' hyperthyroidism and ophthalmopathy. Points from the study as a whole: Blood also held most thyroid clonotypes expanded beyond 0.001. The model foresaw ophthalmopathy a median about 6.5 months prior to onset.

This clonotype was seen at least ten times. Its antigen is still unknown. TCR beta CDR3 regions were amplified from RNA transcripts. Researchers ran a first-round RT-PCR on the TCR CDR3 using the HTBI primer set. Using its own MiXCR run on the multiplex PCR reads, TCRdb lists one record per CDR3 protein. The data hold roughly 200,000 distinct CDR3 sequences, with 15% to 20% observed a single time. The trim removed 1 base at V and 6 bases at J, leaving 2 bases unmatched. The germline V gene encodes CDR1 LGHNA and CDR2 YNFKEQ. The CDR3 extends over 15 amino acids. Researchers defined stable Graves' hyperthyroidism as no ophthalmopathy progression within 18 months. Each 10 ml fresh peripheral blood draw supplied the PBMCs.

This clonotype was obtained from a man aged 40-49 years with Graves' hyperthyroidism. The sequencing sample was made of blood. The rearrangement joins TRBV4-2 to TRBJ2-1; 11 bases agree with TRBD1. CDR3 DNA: TGTGCCAGCAGCCAAGGGGACAGGGGGGGCAATGAGCAGTTCTTC. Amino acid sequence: CASSQGDRGGNEQFF.